Presented here are 32 T cell receptor beta chains from one specimen sequenced in a study of cytotoxic CD8 clonotypes in ibrutinib-treated CLL. Profiling relied on immunoSEQ multiplex PCR, and the TCRdb table lists in-frame clones only, not all of them. The data contain 110,000 to 150,000 clones, about 78% of them singletons. The sequenced sample was PBMCs, obtained after 24 months of ibrutinib treatment. These receptors originate from a human donor with chronic lymphocytic leukemia.

This clone appeared a single time. The CDR3: CASTVKRGNTGELFF. In DNA, the CDR3 is TGTGCCAGCACCGTTAAGAGGGGGAACACCGGGGAGCTGTTTTTT. The rearrangement links TRBV28 to TRBJ2-2; D is perhaps TRBD1 or TRBD2 (5 bases each). This CDR3 has 15 residues. With 7 bases removed from V and 1 base from J, the gap between germline ends came to 13 bases. Germline-derived CDR1 and CDR2 are MDHEN and SYDVKM.

This chain connects TRBV7-3 to TRBJ2-3, with a possible D match to TRBD1 (5 bases). The length of the CDR3 is 15 residues. The ends were cut back, 2 bases at V and 6 bases at J, with 15 bases in the middle. Germline V gene lookup returns CDR1 SGHTA and CDR2 FQGTGA. DNA for the CDR3: TGTGCCAGCAGCTTAGTAAGGGGCAGGTTGGATACGCAGTATTTT. Encoded protein: CASSLVRGRLDTQYF.

J is TRBJ2-5 and V is TRBV7-2; D is ambiguous. The CDR3 has 16 amino acids. V dropped 5 bases and J dropped 5 bases, with 21 bases sitting between them. Per germline, CDR1 SGHTA and CDR2 FQGNSA. CDR3 nucleotide sequence: TGTGCCAGCAGCACCCCCGCGGCTACCGGTGGGGAGACCCAGTACTTC. Translated: CASSTPAATGGETQYF.

The gene calls are TRBV6-5 and TRBJ1-1, with TRBD1 identical over 9 bases. This CDR3 has 14 residues. The V gene end was trimmed by 9 bases and the J gene end by 5 bases; junction bases not matched to a gene: 10. Per germline, CDR1 MNHEY and CDR2 SVGAGI. In nucleotides, the CDR3 is TGTGCCAGTAAAACCGGGACAGGGCGGACTGAAGCTTTCTTT. It encodes CASKTGTGRTEAFF.

As concerns this clone: The sample has other DNA sequences that encode this CDR3 too. The rearrangement links TRBV9 to TRBJ2-5, with D possibly being TRBD1 or TRBD2 (6 bases each). The CDR3 consists of 14 residues. Trimming took off 0 bases at V and 4 bases at J, with 10 bases between the two ends. CDR1 and CDR2 from the germline V gene are SGDLS and YYNGEE. DNA of the CDR3: TGTGCCAGCAGCGTAGGTGGAGGGGGAGAGACCCAGTACTTC. Residues: CASSVGGGGETQYF.

The rearrangement joins TRBV11-2 to TRBJ2-2; D call uncertain. Germline-derived CDR1 and CDR2 are SGHAT and FQNNGV. The CDR3 has 14 amino acids. With 2 bases removed from V and 4 bases from J, the gap between germline ends came to 8 bases. DNA for the CDR3: TGTGCCAGCAGCTTAAGGCGGTTCACCGGGGAGCTGTTTTTT. Translating gives CASSLRRFTGELFF.

V and J are TRBV2 and TRBJ2-7; D unclear. The germline gives CDR1 SNHLY, CDR2 FYNNEI. V was trimmed by 8 bases and J by 1 base, leaving 9 bases between them. The CDR3 is 12 amino acids. The CDR3 reads CASGLLSYEQYF. CDR3 coding DNA: TGTGCCAGCGGCCTGTTGTCCTACGAGCAGTACTTC. Filled out from reference TRBV2 and TRBJ2-7, the complete variable domain reads EPEVTQTPSHQVTQMGQEVILRCVPISNHLYFYWYRQILGQKVEFLVSFYNNEISEKSEIFDDQFSVERPDGSNFTLKIRSTKLEDSAMYFCASGLLSYEQYFGPGTRLTVT.

This clone has only one observation. This chain links TRBV6-5 with TRBJ1-1; D ambiguous. This CDR3 has 16 amino acids. From germline, CDR1 is MNHEY and CDR2 SVGAGI. Trimming pared 0 bases from V and 3 bases from J, leaving 14 bases between. Written as DNA, the CDR3 is TGTGCCAGCAGTTACTCGTTAGGGCCTGGGGACACTGAAGCTTTCTTT. It encodes CASSYSLGPGDTEAFF.

The rearrangement links TRBV28 to TRBJ1-4; 8 nucleotides align to TRBD1. V lost 5 bases and J lost 3; bases outside the gene matches: 5. Per germline, CDR1 MDHEN and CDR2 SYDVKM. The CDR3 runs to 15 residues. The CDR3 reads CASSPGQGPNEKLFF. CDR3 nucleotide sequence: TGTGCCAGCAGTCCAGGACAGGGTCCTAATGAAAAACTGTTTTTT.

The chain employs TRBV7-6 and TRBJ2-3; D unclear. CDR1 and CDR2 from the germline V gene are SGHVS and FNYEAQ. This CDR3 is 12 amino acids long. V was clipped by 5 bases and J by 6 bases, with 9 bases between them. The CDR3 loop is CASSPGVDTQYF. The CDR3 coding sequence is TGTGCCAGCAGCCCGGGTGTGGATACGCAGTATTTT.

This chain connects TRBV15 to TRBJ2-6, with unresolved D. V shed 0 bases and J shed 0 bases, with 9 bases lying between them. CDR3 size: 17 residues. Germline V gene data show CDR1 as LNHNV and CDR2 as YYDKDF (reference sequence). The CDR3 DNA reads TGTGCCACCAGCAGAGACCCTCCCCGCTCTGGGGCCAACGTCCTGACTTTC. This encodes CATSRDPPRSGANVLTF.

This chain connects TRBV28 to TRBJ2-3; the D gene is possibly TRBD2 (5 bases). Germline CDR1 MDHEN, CDR2 SYDVKM. The CDR3 runs to 15 residues. The V gene lost 7 bases and the J gene lost 6 bases, with 20 bases spanning the gap. Here the CDR3 DNA reads TGTGCCAGCACCGTGCCGGAGAGGGTGGGGGATACGCAGTATTTT. Encoded protein: CASTVPERVGDTQYF.

Here the CDR3 DNA reads TGTGCCAGCAGCCTGGGAGAGGCGGTCAGGGAAAAACTGTTTTTT. This encodes CASSLGEAVREKLFF. V and J are TRBV5-6 and TRBJ1-4, with D uncertain. Per the germline V gene, CDR1 is SGHDT and CDR2 is YYEEEE. The CDR3 length is 15 residues. Trimming took off 4 bases at V and 8 bases at J, with 18 bases between the two ends.

V gene TRBV5-6 combines with J gene TRBJ2-5, with D perhaps assigned TRBD1 or TRBD2 (5 bases each). This CDR3 region has 15 residues. V was clipped by 0 bases and J by 1 base, with 10 bases between them. Germline V gene lookup returns CDR1 SGHDT and CDR2 YYEEEE. The CDR3 is CASSLAGTIQETQYF. For the CDR3, the DNA is TGTGCCAGCAGCTTGGCGGGGACCATCCAAGAGACCCAGTACTTC.

This rearrangement joins TRBV28 to TRBJ1-5, with unresolved D. CDR3 length: 12 amino acids. V was trimmed by 6 bases and J by 0 bases, leaving 3 bases between them. CDR1 is MDHEN, CDR2 SYDVKM, per germline. The CDR3 nucleotides read TGTGCCAGCAGGCATAGCAATCAGCCCCAGCATTTT. The encoded protein is CASRHSNQPQHF.

The genes are TRBV4-3 and TRBJ2-7; 9 positions match TRBD2. Germline values: CDR1 LGHNA, CDR2 YSLEER. This CDR3 is built from 18 residues. The V segment lost 1 base and the J segment 4 bases; nucleotides outside the gene matches: 14. The CDR3 DNA sequence: TGCGCCAGCAGCCAAGGACCCCAGGTAGCGGGAGCGGGGTACGAGCAGTACTTC. Its translation is CASSQGPQVAGAGYEQYF.

V gene TRBV7-3 combines with J gene TRBJ2-7; a possible D gene is TRBD1 (6 bases). V lost 3 bases to trimming and J lost 2 bases, with 11 bases between them. Germline V lookup: CDR1 SGHTA, CDR2 FQGTGA. CDR3 length equals 14 residues. DNA for the CDR3: TGTGCCAGCAGCTTTGGGCAGGGGCCCTACGAGCAGTACTTC. Translated, it gives CASSFGQGPYEQYF.

This clone was recorded only once. The chain couples TRBV2 to TRBJ2-1; D remains ambiguous. Germline assignment: CDR1 SNHLY and CDR2 FYNNEI. The CDR3 totals 14 residues. The V gene lost 7 bases and the J gene lost 0 bases, with 10 bases spanning the gap. CDR3 in DNA: TGTGCCAGCATCCGAGAGAGCTCCTACAATGAGCAGTTCTTC. It yields the protein CASIRESSYNEQFF.

This clone occurred once. The sample has other DNA sequences that encode this CDR3 too. The chain recombines TRBV30 with TRBJ2-1; TRBD1 might be the D (6 bases). V lost 1 base and J lost 4, with 8 bases in between. Germline CDR1 reads GTSNPN; CDR2 reads SVGIG (reference sequence). The CDR3 runs 13 residues. The CDR3 here is CAWSDQGYNEQFF. The DNA for the CDR3 is TGTGCCTGGAGTGATCAGGGGTACAATGAGCAGTTCTTC.

This rearrangement joins TRBV7-9 to TRBJ2-3; no clear D. V was cut by 2 bases and J by 8 bases, with 23 bases left in between. CDR1 and CDR2 (germline): SEHNR, FQNEAQ (reference sequence). CDR3 size: 17 residues. CDR3 nucleotides: TGTGCCAGCAGCTTACTCGGGTACCTAACGCTAGGCCCTACGCAGTATTTT. Its protein is CASSLLGYLTLGPTQYF.

This chain connects TRBV7-3 to TRBJ2-5; TRBD1 is a possible D gene (6 bases). The J call may be faulty, since TRBJ2-7 better matches the DNA end. Germline loops: CDR1 SGHTA, CDR2 FQGTGA. CDR3 length equals 13 residues. The CDR3 loop reads CASSPTGSGEQYF. The CDR3 bases are TGTGCCAGCTCCCCTACAGGGTCTGGCGAGCAGTACTTC.

The V call is TRBV19, the J call TRBJ1-6; the D gene is possibly TRBD1 (6 bases). CDR1 LNHDA and CDR2 SQIVND come from the germline V gene (reference sequence). This CDR3 comprises 15 residues. V lost 6 bases and J lost 3, with 12 bases in between. The CDR3 DNA follows: TGTGCCAGTAGGCACAGGGTGGGCTATAATTCACCCCTCCACTTT. It specifies CASRHRVGYNSPLHF. Full variable domain (outside the CDR3, taken from reference TRBV19 and TRBJ1-6): DGGITQSPKYLFRKEGQNVTLSCEQNLNHDAMYWYRQDPGQGLRLIYYSQIVNDFQKGDIAEGYSVSREKKESFPLTVTSAQKNPTAFYLCASRHRVGYNSPLHFGNGTRLTVT.

This sequence joins TRBV28 and TRBJ2-5; D possibly matches TRBD1 or TRBD2 (5 bases each). The CDR3 covers 14 residues. The germline V and J ends were trimmed by 4 bases and 5 bases, with 14 bases remaining between them. CDR1 is MDHEN, CDR2 SYDVKM, per germline. The CDR3 loop is CASSSTNKGETQYF. The CDR3 nucleotides read TGTGCCAGCAGTTCGACTAACAAGGGGGAGACCCAGTACTTC.

The chain has TRBV6-5 and TRBJ1-2; possibly TRBD1 for D (5 bases). This CDR3 has 14 residues. V lost 5 bases to trimming and J lost 4 bases, with 14 bases between them. Germline CDR1 and CDR2: MNHEY and SVGAGI. In DNA, the CDR3 is TGTGCCAGCAGTACCCAGGGCGGAACCTATGGCTACACCTTC. Encoded protein: CASSTQGGTYGYTF.

The chain combines TRBV7-7 with TRBJ1-2, with a possible D match to TRBD1 (5 bases). Trimming cost V 2 bases and J 6 bases, with 22 bases left between them. This CDR3 has 17 amino acids. Germline loops: CDR1 SSHAT, CDR2 FNYEAQ (reference sequence). The DNA of the CDR3 is TGTGCCAGCAGCTTACCGGCCCCAGGGATCGGAGAGGATGGCTACACCTTC. As protein: CASSLPAPGIGEDGYTF.

This clone was recorded once. This sequence joins TRBV18 and TRBJ2-5; maybe TRBD2 (5 bases). Looked up from germline, CDR1 is KGHSH and CDR2 is LQKENI. The CDR3 is 14 amino acids. V lost 6 bases to trimming and J lost 5 bases, with 16 bases between them. CDR3 residues: CASSPSGGGETQYF. The CDR3 nucleotides are TGTGCCAGCTCCCCCTCGGGCGGCGGGGAGACCCAGTACTTC.

This chain links TRBV7-9 with TRBJ1-4; the D gene is possibly TRBD1 (5 bases). The CDR3 loop spans 15 amino acids. Germline V lookup: CDR1 SEHNR, CDR2 FQNEAQ (reference sequence). V was shortened by 5 bases and J by 3 bases, with 13 bases between the two germline ends. The CDR3, as DNA: TGTGCCAGCAGCCCCGGGGGGGGGTCTAATGAAAAACTGTTTTTT. Translating gives CASSPGGGSNEKLFF.

This chain links TRBV4-3 with TRBJ1-1; D call uncertain. The CDR3 covers 17 residues. The V end was cut by 0 bases, the J end by 3 bases, with 17 bases between. Germline CDR1 is LGHNA and CDR2 is YSLEER. The chain's CDR3 is CASSQDISRQTHTEAFF. Here the CDR3 DNA reads TGCGCCAGCAGCCAAGATATTTCCCGCCAGACACACACTGAAGCTTTCTTT.

This chain joins TRBV18 and TRBJ1-3, with D perhaps TRBD1 (5 bases). This CDR3 comprises 15 residues. With 4 bases removed from V and 0 bases from J, the gap between germline ends came to 10 bases. Germline assignment: CDR1 KGHSH and CDR2 LQKENI. The CDR3 is CASSRTTVSGNTIYF. The CDR3 nucleotides read TGTGCCAGCTCACGGACGACAGTCTCTGGAAACACCATATATTTT. The variable domain in full, completed from reference TRBV18 and TRBJ1-3, reads NAGVMQNPRHLVRRRGQEARLRCSPMKGHSHVYWYRQLPEEGLKFMVYLQKENIIDESGMPKERFSAEFPKEGPSILRIQQVVRGDSAAYFCASSRTTVSGNTIYFGEGSWLTVV.

The V call is TRBV5-6, the J call TRBJ2-7, with D unresolved. V lost 0 bases and J lost 1, with 8 bases in between. Germline V gives CDR1 SGHDT, CDR2 YYEEEE. The CDR3 is made up of 14 amino acids. CDR3 coding DNA: TGTGCCAGCAGCTTGGCCTCACAATCCTACGAGCAGTACTTC. It encodes CASSLASQSYEQYF.

J is TRBJ1-1 and V is TRBV7-2, with 9 positions matching TRBD1. The junction had 7 bases not matched to a gene; V was cut back by 3 bases and J by 5 bases. The germline V gene encodes CDR1 SGHTA and CDR2 FQGNSA. CDR3 length: 15 amino acids. CDR3 protein: CASSLGQGRVTEAFF. As DNA, the CDR3 is TGTGCCAGCAGCTTGGGACAGGGAAGGGTAACTGAAGCTTTCTTT.

The CDR3 loop reads CASRGDPETQYF. DNA of the CDR3: TGTGCCAGTAGGGGGGATCCGGAGACCCAGTACTTC. The chain combines TRBV19 with TRBJ2-5; TRBD1 or TRBD2 may be the D gene (5 bases each). The V gene lost 6 bases and the J gene lost 5 bases, with 10 bases spanning the gap. Germline assignment: CDR1 LNHDA and CDR2 SQIVND (reference sequence). The CDR3 runs 12 residues.